One sample yielded the 26 T cell receptor beta chains listed below, sequenced in a study of T cell responses to AZD1222 COVID-19 vaccine (dated by TCRdb to the early 2020s). The time point tag for this specimen amounts to: about 28 days (+/-7) after the second vaccine dose. Library creation used the immunoSEQ multiplex PCR assay. TCRdb re-hosts the immuneACCESS table, in-frame sequences only. Its copies lack some clones; in the studies checked, an unresolved V gene accounts for under half of them, and the cause for the rest is not known. Recorded for this sample are about 120,000 clones; roughly 90% of them occurred a single time. The top ten constitute 1.1% of the sample. Sequencing used peripheral blood, obtained 28 days after the second AZD1222 dose. Source of these receptors: an adult who received the AZD1222 COVID-19 vaccine.

The rearrangement uses TRBV28 and TRBJ1-2, with unresolved D. CDR1 and CDR2 from the germline V gene are MDHEN and SYDVKM. The length of the CDR3 is 16 residues. The V end was cut by 6 bases, the J end by 5 bases, with 22 bases between. CDR3 in DNA: TGTGCCAGCAGCTCTGTGAAACTTAGTGAAGTGTATGGCTACACCTTC. Protein product: CASSSVKLSEVYGYTF.

The chain carries TRBV7-9 and TRBJ2-7; D is unresolved. The CDR3 extends over 12 amino acids. Germline V gene data show CDR1 as SEHNR and CDR2 as FQNEAQ (reference sequence). Trimming removed 2 bases at V and 6 bases at J, with 8 bases between. The DNA of the CDR3 is TGTGCCAGCAGCTTATTAAAGTCCGAGCAGTACTTC. Protein product: CASSLLKSEQYF.

The rearrangement links TRBV27 to TRBJ1-5; D unresolved. V shed 5 bases and J shed 2 bases, with 13 bases lying between them. The CDR3 has 15 amino acids. The V gene's germline CDR1 is MNHEY and CDR2 SMNVEV (reference sequence). Here the CDR3 DNA reads TGTGCCAGCAGTCCCTGGGCAGGTGGCAATCAGCCCCAGCATTTT. Translated: CASSPWAGGNQPQHF.

V gene TRBV21-1 combines with J gene TRBJ2-7. TRBV21-1 is noted as a pseudogene. This CDR3 is built from 14 residues. CDR3 region: CASSVRDGPYEQYF. The CDR3 DNA is TGTGCCAGCAGCGTTCGGGACGGGCCCTACGAGCAGTACTTC.

The chain carries TRBV27 and TRBJ1-6; D not resolved. The CDR3 consists of 13 residues. Germline assignment: CDR1 MNHEY and CDR2 SMNVEV (reference sequence). The V end was cut by 6 bases, the J end by 8 bases, with 11 bases between. The CDR3 protein is CASSLNRYSPLHF. The CDR3 DNA sequence: TGTGCCAGCAGCCTTAACAGATATTCACCCCTCCACTTT.

V gene TRBV28 combines with J gene TRBJ1-5, with 9 bases lining up with TRBD1. Germline V gives CDR1 MDHEN, CDR2 SYDVKM. The CDR3 consists of 16 residues. V dropped 6 bases and J dropped 0; count of bases not matched to a gene: 6. The CDR3 protein is CASRDRGEVSNQPQHF. The CDR3 bases are TGTGCCAGCAGAGACAGGGGGGAGGTTAGCAATCAGCCCCAGCATTTT.

The gene calls are TRBV6-2 or TRBV6-3 and TRBJ1-1, with a weak D call TRBD1 (5 bases). CDR1 is MNHEY, CDR2 SVGEGT, per germline. The CDR3 is 17 amino acids. V dropped 5 bases and J dropped 4 bases, with 23 bases sitting between them. The DNA for the CDR3 is TGTGCCAGCAGTCCCCCAACGGGGCAGGGACGTAGCACTGAAGCTTTCTTT. It specifies CASSPPTGQGRSTEAFF.

V and J are TRBV9 and TRBJ1-2; D possibly corresponds to TRBD1 (5 bases). V was pared by 0 bases and J by 7 bases, with 10 bases between. This CDR3 has 13 residues. Germline-derived CDR1 and CDR2 are SGDLS and YYNGEE. DNA of the CDR3: TGTGCCAGCAGCGTAGGGGGGGAGAGTGGCTACACCTTC. It codes for CASSVGGESGYTF.

This clone was recorded a few times. The chain couples TRBV6-2 or TRBV6-3 to TRBJ1-1, with D unresolved. V was shortened by 4 bases and J by 4 bases, with 10 bases between the two germline ends. The CDR3 has 13 amino acids. Germline V gives CDR1 MNHEY, CDR2 SVGEGT. The CDR3 is CASSSLYTTEAFF. The CDR3, as DNA: TGTGCCAGCAGTTCCCTATACACCACTGAAGCTTTCTTT.

This clone was recorded only once. This rearrangement joins TRBV5-6 to TRBJ2-3; possible D gene TRBD2, 5 bases. The ends were cut back, 3 bases at V and 6 bases at J, with 17 bases in the middle. This CDR3 is built from 15 residues. Germline V gene sequence: CDR1 SGHDT, CDR2 YYEEEE. As DNA, the CDR3 is TGTGCCAGCAGCTCTTCAGGAGGCGCTGGGGATACGCAGTATTTT. Translating gives CASSSSGGAGDTQYF.

This clone was detected only once. The chain recombines TRBV24-1 with TRBJ2-5; TRBD2 aligns across 12 bases. Germline V CDR1 and CDR2: KGHDR, SFDVKD. The V segment lost 4 bases and the J segment 4 bases; nucleotides outside the gene matches: 12. The CDR3 length is 18 residues. CDR3: CATSDTLSSGRAGETQYF. The CDR3 nucleotides read TGTGCCACCAGTGACACCCTTTCTAGCGGGAGGGCCGGAGAGACCCAGTACTTC.

V usage is TRBV5-6 and J usage is TRBJ1-6, with D unresolved. This CDR3 has 14 residues. Deletions cut 6 bases from V and 5 bases from J, with 12 bases between. From germline, CDR1 is SGHDT and CDR2 YYEEEE. The CDR3 loop reads CASKGTANNSPLHF. In nucleotides, the CDR3 is TGTGCCAGCAAGGGAACAGCAAATAATTCACCCCTCCACTTT.

The chain is built from TRBV5-6 and TRBJ1-2; 7 bases line up with TRBD1. Germline V gives CDR1 SGHDT, CDR2 YYEEEE. J was trimmed by 8 bases and V by 3 bases; bases with no gene match: 10. The CDR3 contains 14 residues. CDR3 nucleotide sequence: TGTGCCAGCAGCTCTCCCGACAGGGTAGAGGGCTACACCTTC. Its protein product is CASSSPDRVEGYTF.

The V and J genes are TRBV4-1 and TRBJ2-7; the D is unclear. The CDR3 loop spans 13 amino acids. V lost 2 bases and J 2 bases, leaving 7 bases between the germline ends. CDR1 and CDR2 from the germline V gene are MGHRA and YSYEKL. CDR3 DNA: TGCGCCAGCAGCCAATTTGCGACCTACGAGCAGTACTTC. This codes for CASSQFATYEQYF.

The V gene is TRBV5-1, the J gene TRBJ2-1; 7 nucleotides line up with TRBD2. In germline, CDR1 is SGHRS, CDR2 YFSETQ. J was trimmed by 12 bases and V by 7 bases; bases with no gene match: 13. CDR3 length: 13 residues. The CDR3 bases are TGCGCCAGCGGACCGACTAGCTCTTACTTGCAGTTCTTC. Encoded protein: CASGPTSSYLQFF.

V usage is TRBV28 and J usage is TRBJ1-1; D gene unclear. From germline, CDR1 is MDHEN and CDR2 SYDVKM. V lost 5 bases and J lost 2, with 18 bases in between. The CDR3 sequence is 16 residues long. As DNA, the CDR3 is TGTGCCAGCAGTCTCCCCCCGCCGGGGTCCAACACTGAAGCTTTCTTT. Translation gives CASSLPPPGSNTEAFF.

The chain is built from TRBV5-1 and TRBJ2-7; TRBD1 matches 7 bases. The CDR3 length is 14 residues. Germline CDR1 is SGHRS and CDR2 is YFSETQ. Unmatched junction bases numbered 5, after V lost 0 bases and J lost 5 bases. The CDR3 loop reads CASSLEDRVDEQYF. CDR3 sequence (DNA): TGCGCCAGCAGCTTGGAAGACAGGGTGGACGAGCAGTACTTC.

This chain connects TRBV10-3 to TRBJ1-2; D ambiguous. Germline assignment: CDR1 ENHRY and CDR2 SYGVKD. The V end lost 8 bases, the J end lost 7 bases, and 11 bases lay between the germline ends. CDR3 length equals 11 residues. DNA for the CDR3: TGTGCCATCGCTCGGAACGGTGGCTACACCTTC. Its translation is CAIARNGGYTF.

The count of this clone is one. The chain links TRBV4-2 to TRBJ1-3; D unresolved. In germline, CDR1 is LGHNA, CDR2 YNFKEQ. V was cut by 2 bases and J by 3 bases, with 11 bases left in between. The CDR3 contains 15 residues. CDR3 in amino acids: CASSQPTPFGNTIYF. CDR3 DNA sequence: TGTGCCAGCAGCCAACCCACTCCCTTTGGAAACACCATATATTTT.

In nucleotides, the CDR3 is TGTGCCAGCAGCCTTCGGGGGGCAGATACGCAGTATTTT. Translating gives CASSLRGADTQYF. The genes are TRBV3-1 (or the pseudogene TRBV3-2) and TRBJ2-3; TRBD2 matches at 7 bases. J was trimmed by 4 bases and V by 4 bases; bases with no gene match: 2. The CDR3 sequence is 13 residues long. Germline loops: CDR1 LGHDT, CDR2 YNNKEL (reference sequence).

The V gene is TRBV5-5, the J gene TRBJ1-6; D not certain. Between the trimmed V and J ends, which lost 2 bases and 10 bases, there was a span of 13 bases. The CDR3 is made up of 14 amino acids. Per the germline V gene, CDR1 is SGHKS and CDR2 is YYEKEE (reference sequence). CDR3 nucleotide sequence: TGTGCCAGCAGCTTAGGTCAGCCCGGGTCACCCCTCCACTTT. Translated, it gives CASSLGQPGSPLHF.

This chain joins TRBV5-1 and TRBJ2-7, with a tentative D call TRBD1 (5 bases). CDR1 SGHRS and CDR2 YFSETQ come from the germline V gene. V was cut by 0 bases and J by 4 bases, with 11 bases left in between. The CDR3 covers 14 residues. The CDR3 reads CASSLDRSSYEQYF. DNA for the CDR3: TGCGCCAGCAGCTTGGACAGGTCATCATACGAGCAGTACTTC. Together with reference TRBV5-1 and TRBJ2-7, the CDR3 gives the full variable domain: KAGVTQTPRYLIKTRGQQVTLSCSPISGHRSVSWYQQTPGQGLQFLFEYFSETQRNKGNFPGRFSGRQFSNSRSEMNVSTLELGDSALYLCASSLDRSSYEQYFGPGTRLTVT.

The chain links TRBV10-3 to TRBJ2-7, with 8 positions matching TRBD2. Germline V gene sequence: CDR1 ENHRY, CDR2 SYGVKD. The V and J ends lost 0 bases and 5 bases, in that order; junction bases with no gene match: 3. CDR3 size: 14 residues. CDR3 in DNA: TGTGCCATCAGTGAGTCTCCCGGGAGGGACGAGCAGTACTTC. It encodes CAISESPGRDEQYF.

V usage is TRBV5-1 and J usage is TRBJ1-1; perhaps TRBD1 as D (5 bases). The V end was cut by 0 bases, the J end by 4 bases, with 10 bases between. The germline V gene encodes CDR1 SGHRS and CDR2 YFSETQ. The CDR3 has 14 amino acids. In nucleotides, the CDR3 is TGCGCCAGCAGCTTGGCGGGGGGGAGCACTGAAGCTTTCTTT. Translated, it gives CASSLAGGSTEAFF. The full variable domain, with the rest looked up from reference TRBV5-1 and TRBJ1-1, is KAGVTQTPRYLIKTRGQQVTLSCSPISGHRSVSWYQQTPGQGLQFLFEYFSETQRNKGNFPGRFSGRQFSNSRSEMNVSTLELGDSALYLCASSLAGGSTEAFFGQGTRLTVV.

CDR3 in DNA: TGTGCCAGCAGTGAAGCGGGCAGGGGGAATGGCTACACCTTC. Encoded protein: CASSEAGRGNGYTF. V is TRBV6-1 and J is TRBJ1-2, with 7 bases identical to TRBD1. Germline loops: CDR1 MNHNS, CDR2 SASEGT. The CDR3 runs 14 residues. Trimming removed 0 bases from V and 6 bases from J; junction bases left unmatched: 4.

The J gene is TRBJ2-7, the V gene TRBV24-1, with a weak D call TRBD1 (6 bases). The V gene's germline CDR1 is KGHDR and CDR2 SFDVKD. The V and J ends lost 3 bases and 3 bases respectively, with 11 bases between them. This CDR3 has 14 residues. CDR3 sequence (DNA): TGTGCCACCAGTGATCCCGGGACAAGCTACGAGCAGTACTTC. Its translation: CATSDPGTSYEQYF.